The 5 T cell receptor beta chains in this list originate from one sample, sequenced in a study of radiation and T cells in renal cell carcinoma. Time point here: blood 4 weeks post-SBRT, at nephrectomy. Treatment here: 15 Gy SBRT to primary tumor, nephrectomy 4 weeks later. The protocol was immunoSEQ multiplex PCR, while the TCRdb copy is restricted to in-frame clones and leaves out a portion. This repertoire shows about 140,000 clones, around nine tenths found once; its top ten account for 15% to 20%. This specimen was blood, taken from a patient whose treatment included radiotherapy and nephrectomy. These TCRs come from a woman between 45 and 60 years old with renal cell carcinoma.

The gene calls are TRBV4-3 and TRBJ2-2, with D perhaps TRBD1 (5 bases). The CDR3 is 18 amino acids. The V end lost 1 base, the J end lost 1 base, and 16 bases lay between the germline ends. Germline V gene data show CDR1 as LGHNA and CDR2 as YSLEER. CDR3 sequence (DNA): TGCGCCAGCAGCCAAGCGGACACCGCCCTTATGAACACCGGGGAGCTGTTTTTT. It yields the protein CASSQADTALMNTGELFF.

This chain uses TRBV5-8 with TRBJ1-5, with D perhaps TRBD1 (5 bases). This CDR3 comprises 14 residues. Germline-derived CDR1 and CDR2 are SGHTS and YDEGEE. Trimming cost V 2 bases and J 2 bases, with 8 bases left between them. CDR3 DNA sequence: TGTGCCAGCAGCTTACCACAGGGCAATCAGCCCCAGCATTTT. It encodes CASSLPQGNQPQHF.

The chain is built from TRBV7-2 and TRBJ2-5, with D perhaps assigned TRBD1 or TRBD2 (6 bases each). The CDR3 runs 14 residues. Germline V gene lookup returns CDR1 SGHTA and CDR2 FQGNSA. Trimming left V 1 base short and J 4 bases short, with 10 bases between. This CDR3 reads CASSLEGGSETQYF. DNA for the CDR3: TGTGCCAGCAGCTTAGAGGGGGGATCAGAGACCCAGTACTTC. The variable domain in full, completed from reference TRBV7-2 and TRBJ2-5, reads GAGVSQSPSNKVTEKGKDVELRCDPISGHTALYWYRQSLGQGLEFLIYFQGNSAPDKSGLPSDRFSAERTGGSVSTLTIQRTQQEDSAVYLCASSLEGGSETQYFGPGTRLLVL.

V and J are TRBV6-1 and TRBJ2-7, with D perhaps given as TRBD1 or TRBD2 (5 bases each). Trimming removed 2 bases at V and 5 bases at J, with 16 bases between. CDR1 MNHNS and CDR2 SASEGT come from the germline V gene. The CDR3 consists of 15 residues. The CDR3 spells CASSESGTAVHEQYF. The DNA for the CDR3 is TGTGCCAGCAGTGAATCCGGGACGGCGGTCCACGAGCAGTACTTC.

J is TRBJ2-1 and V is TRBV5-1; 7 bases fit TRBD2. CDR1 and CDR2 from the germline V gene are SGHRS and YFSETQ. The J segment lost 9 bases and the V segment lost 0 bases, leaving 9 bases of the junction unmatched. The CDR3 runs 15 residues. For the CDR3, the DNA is TGCGCCAGCAGCTTGGGTTGGACTAGTTTAAGTGAGCAGTTCTTC. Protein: CASSLGWTSLSEQFF.